Following are 27 T cell receptor beta chains from one sample sequenced in a study of early T cells in non-severe SARS-CoV-2 infection. TCRdb ran MiXCR on the 5' RACE reads and lists one entry per CDR3 protein. This sample carries tens of thousands of distinct CDR3 sequences, around 4% of them seen once, and the ten largest clones take around 8.8%. The sample taken for sequencing was whole blood. The receptors stem from an adult who was a healthcare worker with PCR-confirmed SARS-CoV-2 infection or an uninfected control (not recorded which).

CDR3 sequence: CAISDSRGSSYNSPLHF. In DNA form, the CDR3 reads TGTGCCATCAGTGATAGCCGAGGGAGCTCCTATAATTCACCCCTCCACTTT. The gene calls are TRBV10-3 and TRBJ1-6; no reliable D call. Trimming pared 3 bases from V and 0 bases from J, leaving 12 bases between. The CDR3 spans 17 residues. CDR1 and CDR2 from the germline V gene are ENHRY and SYGVKD.

This clonotype was counted ten times or more. The DNA for the CDR3 is TGTGCCAGCAGCCTTAGCGGGGGCTCCTACAATGAGCAGTTCTTC. It encodes CASSLSGGSYNEQFF. The chain recombines TRBV12-3 or TRBV12-4 with TRBJ2-1, with TRBD2 matching 9 bases. Unmatched junction bases numbered 3, after V lost 6 bases and J lost 0 bases. This CDR3 region has 15 residues.

In its sample, this clonotype was seen many times. V gene TRBV13 combines with J gene TRBJ1-1, with D possibly matching TRBD1 (6 bases). The CDR3 has 19 amino acids. Trimming stripped 0 bases from V and 0 bases from J, with 20 bases between. In germline, CDR1 is PRHDT, CDR2 FYEKMQ (reference sequence). DNA of the CDR3: TGTGCCAGCAGCTTAGGCCAGGGGCGAAATCTCTTTATGAACACTGAAGCTTTCTTT. Protein product: CASSLGQGRNLFMNTEAFF. Full variable domain (remainder filled in from reference TRBV13 and TRBJ1-1): AAGVIQSPRHLIKEKRETATLKCYPIPRHDTVYWYQQGPGQDPQFLISFYEKMQSDKGSIPDRFSAQQFSDYHSELNMSSLELGDSALYFCASSLGQGRNLFMNTEAFFGQGTRLTVV.

This clonotype was recorded only once. A much larger clonotype is one base distant, so this may be a read error. This chain links TRBV7-6 with TRBJ1-5, with no clear D. The CDR3 is 13 amino acids. V lost 3 bases to trimming and J lost 6 bases, with 9 bases between them. Germline V lookup: CDR1 SGHVS, CDR2 FNYEAQ. CDR3 in amino acids: CASSLVPSQPQHF. The DNA for the CDR3 is TGTGCCAGCAGCTTGGTACCCAGTCAGCCCCAGCATTTT.

This clonotype was found many times. V is TRBV20-1 and J is TRBJ2-5; 8 bases are shared with TRBD2. The junction had 0 bases not matched to a gene; V was cut back by 3 bases and J by 3 bases. This CDR3 region has 12 residues. The germline V gene encodes CDR1 DFQATT and CDR2 SNEGSKA (reference sequence). The CDR3 sequence is CSASGREETQYF. The CDR3 region has the DNA TGCAGTGCTAGCGGGAGGGAAGAGACCCAGTACTTC.

This clonotype was picked up many times. This chain links TRBV29-1 with TRBJ1-2; the D gene is possibly TRBD1 (6 bases). Trimming left V 4 bases short and J 5 bases short, with 11 bases between. The length of the CDR3 is 12 residues. Germline values: CDR1 SQVTM, CDR2 ANQGSEA. CDR3 DNA sequence: TGCAGCGTTGGCTCTAGGGGGTATGGCTACACCTTC. It translates to CSVGSRGYGYTF. The variable domain in full, completed from reference TRBV29-1 and TRBJ1-2, reads SAVISQKPSRDICQRGTSLTIQCQVDSQVTMMFWYRQQPGQSLTLIATANQGSEATYESGFVIDKFPISRPNLTFSTLTVSNMSPEDSSIYLCSVGSRGYGYTFGSGTRLTVV.

This clonotype was seen a few times. V is TRBV5-4 and J is TRBJ1-2; D is unresolved. The V gene's germline CDR1 is SGHNT and CDR2 YYREEE (reference sequence). V lost 4 bases to trimming and J lost 4 bases, with 17 bases between them. The CDR3 runs 15 residues. The CDR3: CASSPDSPRTYGYTF. CDR3 DNA: TGTGCCAGCAGCCCGGACTCACCCCGCACCTATGGCTACACCTTC.

In this sample, this clonotype turned up a few times. This rearrangement joins TRBV6-5 to TRBJ2-1; D unresolved. Germline loops: CDR1 MNHEY, CDR2 SVGAGI. The CDR3 extends over 16 amino acids. V lost 5 bases and J lost 1, with 15 bases in between. The CDR3 region is CASSPPLGTSYNEQFF. In DNA form, the CDR3 reads TGTGCCAGCAGTCCCCCGCTAGGCACTTCCTACAATGAGCAGTTCTTC.

This clonotype was recorded many times. The chain employs TRBV15 and TRBJ2-3; 14 positions match TRBD2. V lost 0 bases, J lost 6 bases, and 2 bases stayed unmatched. Germline V gives CDR1 LNHNV, CDR2 YYDKDF (reference sequence). The CDR3 length is 16 residues. CDR3 sequence reads: CATSRDGTSGGDTQYF. As DNA, the CDR3 is TGTGCCACCAGCAGAGATGGGACTAGCGGGGGTGATACGCAGTATTTT.

This clonotype appeared many times. The chain has TRBV11-3 and TRBJ1-5; the D gene is possibly TRBD1 (6 bases). The CDR3 totals 16 residues. Germline V lookup: CDR1 SGHNT, CDR2 YENEEA. Trimming left V 8 bases short and J 3 bases short, with 20 bases between. The CDR3 bases are TGTGCCAGCCTTCAGACCGGGGGACAACACAATCAGCCCCAGCATTTT. Translated: CASLQTGGQHNQPQHF.

The gene calls are TRBV7-2 and TRBJ2-2, with 8 bases identical to TRBD1. This CDR3 comprises 17 residues. V lost 5 bases and J lost 6; bases outside the gene matches: 14. The germline V gene encodes CDR1 SGHTA and CDR2 FQGNSA. The chain's CDR3 is CASSPGPYKTGAGELFF. The CDR3 nucleotides read TGTGCCAGCAGCCCAGGTCCTTATAAGACAGGGGCCGGGGAGCTGTTTTTT.

This clonotype was recorded at least ten times. This chain uses TRBV16 with TRBJ1-1, with a possible D match to TRBD1 (5 bases). V gave up 0 bases and J gave up 11 bases, with 13 bases separating them. The CDR3 runs 13 residues. Germline CDR1 KGHSY, CDR2 FQNENV. The DNA for the CDR3 is TGTGCCAGCAGCCAATCAACCACGGGGGGGGCTTTCTTT. This gives the protein CASSQSTTGGAFF.

This clonotype was picked up a small number of times. This rearrangement joins TRBV5-1 to TRBJ1-6, with 7 bases aligning to TRBD1. Germline CDR1 SGHRS, CDR2 YFSETQ. The CDR3 runs to 13 residues. V lost 4 bases and J lost 8; bases outside the gene matches: 3. The CDR3 reads CASSPGTDSPLHF. The CDR3 region has the DNA TGCGCCAGCAGCCCGGGGACAGATTCACCCCTCCACTTT.

This clonotype was counted ten times or more. Here the CDR3 omits its conserved ending phenylalanine or tryptophan, so a read error is the likely source. Because the CDR3's place on the DNA is in doubt, the DNA is left out and the CDR3 is given as listed by TCRdb. The gene calls are TRBV6-5 and TRBJ2-4; the table assigns TRBD2, which was not confirmed against the DNA. Per germline, CDR1 MNHEY and CDR2 SVGAGI. Ends included, the CDR3 has 18 residues. This CDR3 reads CASSFLAGAPGNIPVLLP.

The rearrangement joins TRBV5-1 to TRBJ2-1; 7 positions match TRBD2. The CDR3 has 16 amino acids. V trimming: 4 bases; J trimming: 0 bases; junction bases outside the gene matches: 7. Germline CDR1 SGHRS, CDR2 YFSETQ. CDR3: CASSRNLADSYNEQFF. CDR3 sequence (DNA): TGCGCCAGCAGCCGTAACCTAGCGGACTCCTACAATGAGCAGTTCTTC.

This clonotype was counted many times. The V call is TRBV29-1, the J call TRBJ2-2, with 11 bases matching TRBD2. Trimming took 4 bases from V and 6 from J; bases not matched to a gene: 4. Germline V gene sequence: CDR1 SQVTM, CDR2 ANQGSEA. This CDR3 comprises 14 residues. CDR3 sequence reads: CSVVSGGAPGELFF. The CDR3 DNA sequence: TGCAGCGTTGTTAGCGGGGGGGCCCCCGGGGAGCTGTTTTTT.

This clonotype was recorded many times. This chain joins TRBV29-1 and TRBJ1-3; possible D gene TRBD1, 5 bases. CDR1 and CDR2 (germline): SQVTM, ANQGSEA. The CDR3 consists of 16 residues. Trimming left V 4 bases short and J 0 bases short, with 16 bases between. Here the CDR3 reads CSVVSRGLDSGNTIYF. The CDR3, as DNA: TGCAGCGTTGTGTCGCGGGGACTAGACTCTGGAAACACCATATATTTT.

This clonotype was counted a few times. The genes are TRBV2 and TRBJ2-1; TRBD2 is a possible D gene (5 bases). Trimming removed 7 bases at V and 0 bases at J, with 10 bases between. The CDR3 is 14 amino acids. The V gene's germline CDR1 is SNHLY and CDR2 FYNNEI. Here the CDR3 reads CASTRRTSYNEQFF. Written as DNA, the CDR3 is TGTGCCAGCACCAGGAGGACCTCCTACAATGAGCAGTTCTTC.

The V gene is TRBV3-1, the J gene TRBJ2-2, with 8 bases identical to TRBD2. CDR1 and CDR2 (germline): LGHDT, YNNKEL (reference sequence). V was clipped by 1 base and J by 6 bases; unmatched bases: 13. This CDR3 comprises 18 residues. CDR3 bases: TGTGCCAGCAGCCAAGGAGCGGGAGCCGGGCGTTTGGCCGGGGAGCTGTTTTTT. This sequence encodes CASSQGAGAGRLAGELFF. Combining the CDR3 with reference TRBV3-1 and TRBJ2-2 gives the whole variable domain DTAVSQTPKYLVTQMGNDKSIKCEQNLGHDTMYWYKQDSKKFLKIMFSYNNKELIINETVPNRFSPKSPDKAHLNLHINSLELGDSAVYFCASSQGAGAGRLAGELFFGEGSRLTVL.

This clonotype is medium-sized within its sample. The rearrangement joins TRBV7-2 to TRBJ2-7; the D gene is possibly TRBD2 (6 bases). V was cut by 1 base and J by 5 bases, with 18 bases left in between. Germline CDR1 SGHTA, CDR2 FQGNSA. The CDR3 loop spans 16 amino acids. Here the CDR3 DNA reads TGTGCCAGCAGCTTAGTGGGCAGGGACTTGGGGCACGAGCAGTACTTC. This sequence encodes CASSLVGRDLGHEQYF.

This clonotype was detected ten times or more. V and J are TRBV9 and TRBJ1-1; D uncertain. Trimming left V 0 bases short and J 0 bases short, with 3 bases between. The CDR3 covers 13 residues. Germline-derived CDR1 and CDR2 are SGDLS and YYNGEE. The CDR3 region has the DNA TGTGCCAGCAGCGTAGACATGAACACTGAAGCTTTCTTT. It encodes CASSVDMNTEAFF.

At least ten counts were recorded for this clonotype. The CDR3 region has the DNA TGTGCCAGCAGCTTAGCTGTAGCGTATTCATCCTACAATGAGCAGTTCTTC. This codes for CASSLAVAYSSYNEQFF. The chain combines TRBV7-6 with TRBJ2-1, with TRBD2 as a possible D gene (5 bases). V lost 0 bases and J 1 base, leaving 13 bases between the germline ends. The CDR3 is made up of 17 amino acids. The V gene's germline CDR1 is SGHVS and CDR2 FNYEAQ.

This clonotype was recorded at least ten times. This chain joins TRBV7-3 and TRBJ2-2, with unresolved D. With 5 bases removed from V and 2 bases from J, the gap between germline ends came to 9 bases. The CDR3 totals 14 residues. CDR1 and CDR2 (germline): SGHTA, FQGTGA. CDR3 amino acids: CASSPLRNTGELFF. The CDR3 DNA sequence: TGTGCCAGCAGCCCCCTGAGAAACACCGGGGAGCTGTTTTTT.

In this sample, this clonotype turned up many times. The CDR3 nucleotides are TGCGCCAGCAGACTAGCGGGTACCTCCTACAATGAGCAGTTCTTC. The encoded protein is CASRLAGTSYNEQFF. The chain recombines TRBV5-1 with TRBJ2-1; 9 nucleotides agree with TRBD2. CDR1 is SGHRS and CDR2 is YFSETQ in the germline V gene. The J segment lost 0 bases and the V segment lost 5 bases, leaving 3 bases of the junction unmatched. The CDR3 has 15 amino acids.

This clonotype was picked up many times. This chain uses TRBV29-1 with TRBJ2-1, with a weak D call TRBD1 (6 bases). Germline CDR1 and CDR2: SQVTM and ANQGSEA. V lost 4 bases, J lost 3 bases, and 10 bases lay in between. The CDR3 totals 13 residues. CDR3 in DNA: TGCAGCGTTGGCAGGGGAGACTACAATGAGCAGTTCTTC. Its protein is CSVGRGDYNEQFF.

Many counts were recorded for this clonotype. The gene calls are TRBV29-1 and TRBJ2-5, with D unclear. V was shortened by 5 bases and J by 2 bases, with 12 bases between the two germline ends. Germline CDR1 SQVTM, CDR2 ANQGSEA. The CDR3 is made up of 13 amino acids. The CDR3 sequence is CSVSPNVQETQYF. The CDR3 DNA follows: TGCAGCGTTTCCCCAAACGTTCAAGAGACCCAGTACTTC.

V gene TRBV3-1 combines with J gene TRBJ2-2; 8 bases fit TRBD2. The J segment lost 6 bases and the V segment lost 4 bases, leaving 7 bases of the junction unmatched. Germline V gives CDR1 LGHDT, CDR2 YNNKEL (reference sequence). This CDR3 has 15 amino acids. Here the CDR3 reads CASSRSGSRPGELFF. DNA for the CDR3: TGTGCCAGCAGCCGCAGCGGGAGTAGGCCCGGGGAGCTGTTTTTT.